One sample yielded the 28 T cell receptor beta chains listed below, sequenced in a study of cytomegalovirus exposure and HLA in healthy donors. Both 60 Vbeta primers and 13 Jbeta primers went into the PCR. Produced via immunoSEQ multiplex PCR; TCRdb's table is partial and in-frame only. The data show around 210,000 clones, about 78% seen once. The specimen was PBMCs. The receptors stem from a young woman in good health and CMV-seronegative.

As regards this clone: The junction does not match germline at one end; this may be a read error. V gene TRBV15 combines with J gene TRBJ2-1, with D possibly being TRBD1 (6 bases). Looked up from germline, CDR1 is LNHNV and CDR2 is YYDKDF (reference sequence). The CDR3 consists of 16 residues. The DNA of the CDR3 is TGTGCCACCAGCAGATTGGACAGATACAGCTACAATAAGCAGTTCTTC. Translation: CATSRLDRYSYNKQFF.

The V and J genes are TRBV27 and TRBJ2-7, with 12 nucleotides matching TRBD1. V gave up 2 bases and J gave up 0 bases; unmatched junction bases: 2. Germline V gene lookup returns CDR1 MNHEY and CDR2 SMNVEV (reference sequence). The CDR3 has 16 amino acids. This chain's CDR3 is CASSLGDRGLSYEQYF. The CDR3 DNA reads as TGTGCCAGCAGTTTAGGGGACAGGGGGCTCTCCTACGAGCAGTACTTC.

As regards this clone: At one end, the junction sequence differs from germline, possibly due to a read error. The chain carries TRBV7-2 and TRBJ1-2; perhaps TRBD1 as D (6 bases). CDR1 is SGHTA and CDR2 is FQGNSA in the germline V gene. The CDR3 is 14 amino acids. CDR3 sequence (DNA): TGTGCCAGCAGCTTATCGGCAGGGACAAGTGGCTACCCCTTC. Amino acid sequence: CASSLSAGTSGYPF.

Note on this clone: At one boundary the junction diverges from the germline segment, which might be a read error. The rearrangement links TRBV7-9 to TRBJ2-7; 10 bases line up with TRBD2. Germline V gene data show CDR1 as SEHNR and CDR2 as FQNEAQ (reference sequence). The CDR3 totals 15 residues. Here the CDR3 reads CASSVAGGGLYEQYF. The CDR3 DNA follows: TGTGCCAGCAGCGTAGCGGGAGGAGGGCTGTACGAGCAGTACTTC.

This chain joins TRBV5-1 and TRBJ2-3, with a weak D call TRBD2 (6 bases). Trimming left V 0 bases short and J 2 bases short, with 13 bases between. Germline assignment: CDR1 SGHRS and CDR2 YFSETQ. This CDR3 region has 16 residues. This chain's CDR3 is CASSLGGLRNTDTQYF. The CDR3 bases are TGCGCCAGCAGCTTGGGGGGACTTCGCAACACAGATACGCAGTATTTT. Together with reference TRBV5-1 and TRBJ2-3, the CDR3 gives the full variable domain: KAGVTQTPRYLIKTRGQQVTLSCSPISGHRSVSWYQQTPGQGLQFLFEYFSETQRNKGNFPGRFSGRQFSNSRSEMNVSTLELGDSALYLCASSLGGLRNTDTQYFGPGTRLTVL.

This clone was seen a handful of times. For the CDR3, the DNA is TGTGCCAGCAGGGGGACAGAGAACACTGAAGCTTTCTTT. Translated, it gives CASRGTENTEAFF. The J gene is TRBJ1-1, the V gene TRBV6-6, with 7 bases lining up with TRBD1. CDR1 and CDR2 (germline): MNHNY, SVGAGI (reference sequence). V trimming: 6 bases; J trimming: 1 base; junction bases outside the gene matches: 2. CDR3 length: 13 residues.

The rearrangement uses TRBV2 and TRBJ2-5; D is undetermined. The germline V and J ends were trimmed by 3 bases and 4 bases, with 12 bases remaining between them. CDR3 length: 14 residues. The germline CDR1 and CDR2 sequences are SNHLY and FYNNEI. The CDR3 DNA reads as TGTGCCAGCAGTGATGGTAGGAGTTCAGAGACCCAGTACTTC. Protein sequence: CASSDGRSSETQYF.

This chain joins TRBV29-1 and TRBJ2-3; the match to TRBD1 covers 7 bases. In germline, CDR1 is SQVTM, CDR2 ANQGSEA. V was clipped by 4 bases and J by 2 bases; unmatched bases: 9. The length of the CDR3 is 15 residues. CDR3 DNA: TGCAGCGTTGTTCCGGGACAGAGAGTCACAGATACGCAGTATTTT. Its translation is CSVVPGQRVTDTQYF.

This chain uses TRBV6-5 with TRBJ1-5; 7 bases map to TRBD1. Looked up from germline, CDR1 is MNHEY and CDR2 is SVGAGI. V trimming: 6 bases; J trimming: 11 bases; junction bases outside the gene matches: 10. This CDR3 comprises 13 residues. The CDR3, as DNA: TGTGCCAGCAGGGGACAGAACCTTCGGGCCCAGCATTTT. Translating it yields CASRGQNLRAQHF.

The chain employs TRBV5-6 and TRBJ2-5, with TRBD2 as a possible D gene (5 bases). The germline CDR1 and CDR2 sequences are SGHDT and YYEEEE. The length of the CDR3 is 18 residues. Trimming removed 0 bases from V and 0 bases from J, with 18 bases in between. CDR3 coding DNA: TGTGCCAGCAGCTTGGTACGTTTCTCGGGAACCTACCAAGAGACCCAGTACTTC. Translating it yields CASSLVRFSGTYQETQYF.

V is TRBV10-3 and J is TRBJ2-4, with a possible D match to TRBD2 (6 bases). CDR1 ENHRY and CDR2 SYGVKD come from the germline V gene. This CDR3 contains 16 residues. The V end was cut by 0 bases, the J end by 0 bases, with 9 bases between. The CDR3 DNA is TGTGCCATCAGTGAGTCGGGGGGACTAGCCAAAAACATTCAGTACTTC. Translating gives CAISESGGLAKNIQYF.

This sequence joins TRBV5-1 and TRBJ2-7, with 7 bases identical to TRBD2. The germline V gene encodes CDR1 SGHRS and CDR2 YFSETQ. Losses at the gene ends were 2 bases for V and 2 bases for J; bases not matched to a gene: 4. The CDR3 loop spans 14 amino acids. As DNA, the CDR3 is TGCGCCAGCAGCTTCGACGGGACTACCTACGAGCAGTACTTC. This gives the protein CASSFDGTTYEQYF.

The J gene is TRBJ2-1, the V gene TRBV5-1; the D gene is possibly TRBD2 (6 bases). Germline loops: CDR1 SGHRS, CDR2 YFSETQ. Trimming removed 3 bases from V and 6 bases from J, with 19 bases in between. CDR3 length equals 16 residues. CDR3 DNA: TGCGCCAGCAGCTCCCGGGGGATGGACGTGGGCAATGAGCAGTTCTTC. As protein: CASSSRGMDVGNEQFF.

The V and J genes are TRBV5-6 and TRBJ2-3, with 8 bases matching TRBD2. From germline, CDR1 is SGHDT and CDR2 YYEEEE. V shed 3 bases, J shed 1 base, and the junction held 10 bases outside the gene matches. The CDR3 extends over 17 amino acids. The CDR3 region is CASSWGPGGAGTDTQYF. CDR3 bases: TGTGCCAGCAGCTGGGGCCCGGGGGGGGCGGGCACAGATACGCAGTATTTT.

The V and J genes are TRBV9 and TRBJ2-7; TRBD1 might be the D (6 bases). V lost 4 bases to trimming and J lost 2 bases, with 16 bases between them. Germline lookup yields CDR1 SGDLS and CDR2 YYNGEE. The CDR3 length is 15 residues. CDR3 coding DNA: TGTGCCAGCAGCCCTAGTTGGGGGCCAACCTACGAGCAGTACTTC. Its translation is CASSPSWGPTYEQYF.

This rearrangement joins TRBV9 to TRBJ1-2; D gene unclear. The V gene's germline CDR1 is SGDLS and CDR2 YYNGEE. Between the trimmed V and J ends, which lost 3 bases and 7 bases, there was a span of 13 bases. CDR3 length: 13 amino acids. CDR3 amino acids: CASSAPRARGYTF. CDR3 bases: TGTGCCAGCAGCGCACCGAGGGCCCGTGGCTACACCTTC.

V is TRBV5-6 and J is TRBJ2-5; D possibly corresponds to TRBD1 (5 bases). The DNA end is more similar to TRBJ2-7, so the J call may be wrong. The CDR3 is made up of 15 amino acids. Germline assignment: CDR1 SGHDT and CDR2 YYEEEE. DNA of the CDR3: TGTGCCAGCAGCCGAATCATCTCAGGGATCGACGAGCAGTACTTC. This codes for CASSRIISGIDEQYF.

The sample holds a few counts of this clone. V is TRBV4-2 and J is TRBJ2-1, with 11 bases identical to TRBD2. V shed 4 bases and J 6 bases; nucleotides not matched to a gene: 11. This CDR3 has 17 amino acids. Germline CDR1 reads LGHNA; CDR2 reads YNFKEQ. The CDR3 region has the DNA TGTGCCAGCAGCCCATTTATAGCGGGAGGGGTAACCAATGAGCAGTTCTTC. Translation gives CASSPFIAGGVTNEQFF.

There are a few counts of this clone. The chain uses TRBV10-2 and TRBJ2-3, with D possibly TRBD2 on 5 matching bases. Trimming pared 6 bases from V and 0 bases from J, leaving 25 bases between. Per germline, CDR1 WSHSY and CDR2 SAAADI. This CDR3 region has 19 residues. The CDR3 DNA reads as TGCGCCAGCAGCCCACCGTTAGCGAGGGTGGTTAACAGCACAGATACGCAGTATTTT. It encodes CASSPPLARVVNSTDTQYF.

The chain has TRBV7-9 and TRBJ1-4, with D maybe TRBD1 (5 bases). V dropped 5 bases and J dropped 1 base, with 8 bases sitting between them. The CDR3 consists of 14 residues. Germline loops: CDR1 SEHNR, CDR2 FQNEAQ (reference sequence). DNA for the CDR3: TGTGCCAGCAGCACCAGGGTAACTAATGAAAAACTGTTTTTT. It is translated as CASSTRVTNEKLFF.

V and J are TRBV9 and TRBJ2-5; possible D gene TRBD2, 6 bases. In germline, CDR1 is SGDLS, CDR2 YYNGEE. V dropped 0 bases and J dropped 4 bases, with 13 bases sitting between them. The CDR3 sequence is 15 residues long. The CDR3 coding sequence is TGTGCCAGCAGCGTAGATTCAGGGCGGGGAGAGACCCAGTACTTC. This encodes CASSVDSGRGETQYF.

V is TRBV7-6 and J is TRBJ1-4; maybe TRBD1 (6 bases). Germline V gene data show CDR1 as SGHVS and CDR2 as FNYEAQ. Between the trimmed V and J ends, which lost 5 bases and 6 bases, there was a span of 13 bases. The CDR3 runs to 14 residues. The CDR3 region has the DNA TGTGCCAGCAGCCGTCAGGGGAACGATGAAAAACTGTTTTTT. Translated, it gives CASSRQGNDEKLFF.

The chain carries TRBV6-5 and TRBJ2-5, with D possibly matching TRBD1 (6 bases). CDR1 is MNHEY and CDR2 is SVGAGI in the germline V gene. V lost 2 bases and J lost 1, with 8 bases in between. This CDR3 is built from 14 residues. CDR3 sequence reads: CASSYRQVQETQYF. The CDR3 DNA is TGTGCCAGCAGTTACAGACAGGTCCAAGAGACCCAGTACTTC.

V gene TRBV18 combines with J gene TRBJ2-5; 11 nucleotides match TRBD1. The CDR3 is made up of 15 amino acids. The ends lost 2 bases at V and 1 base at J; junction bases unmatched: 0. Germline values: CDR1 KGHSH, CDR2 LQKENI. CDR3 DNA: TGTGCCAGCTCACCAGGGACAGGGGGCCAAGAGACCCAGTACTTC. Its translation: CASSPGTGGQETQYF.

The CDR3 nucleotides are TGTGCCAGCACCAGCGGGAGCTCCTACAATGAGCAGTTCTTC. Protein product: CASTSGSSYNEQFF. The V and J genes are TRBV6-6 and TRBJ2-1; 8 positions agree with TRBD2. The germline V gene encodes CDR1 MNHNY and CDR2 SVGAGI (reference sequence). This CDR3 is 14 amino acids long. V lost 7 bases and J lost 0; bases outside the gene matches: 2.

This clone was seen only a few times. V is TRBV29-1 and J is TRBJ2-1; 8 positions agree with TRBD2. This CDR3 comprises 14 residues. Germline CDR1 and CDR2: SQVTM and ANQGSEA. Trimming removed 6 bases from V and 4 bases from J; junction bases left unmatched: 8. Here the CDR3 DNA reads TGCAGCGTCTCTCCGGGGGGGGGTTACAATGAGCAGTTCTTC. Protein product: CSVSPGGGYNEQFF.

This clone was found a few times. The J gene is TRBJ1-1, the V gene TRBV2; D might be TRBD1 (6 bases). Looked up from germline, CDR1 is SNHLY and CDR2 is FYNNEI. Deletions cut 5 bases from V and 6 bases from J, with 10 bases between. The CDR3 covers 12 residues. The CDR3 reads CASSFDRSEAFF. The DNA for the CDR3 is TGTGCCAGCAGTTTTGACAGGTCTGAAGCTTTCTTT.

V gene TRBV5-6 combines with J gene TRBJ2-7, with 8 bases identical to TRBD2. The CDR3 loop spans 16 amino acids. From germline, CDR1 is SGHDT and CDR2 YYEEEE. J lost 0 bases, V lost 4 bases, and 9 bases had no gene match. In DNA form, the CDR3 reads TGTGCCAGCAGCCCCTCGCTAGCGGGTGGCTCCTACGAGCAGTACTTC. Translating it yields CASSPSLAGGSYEQYF.